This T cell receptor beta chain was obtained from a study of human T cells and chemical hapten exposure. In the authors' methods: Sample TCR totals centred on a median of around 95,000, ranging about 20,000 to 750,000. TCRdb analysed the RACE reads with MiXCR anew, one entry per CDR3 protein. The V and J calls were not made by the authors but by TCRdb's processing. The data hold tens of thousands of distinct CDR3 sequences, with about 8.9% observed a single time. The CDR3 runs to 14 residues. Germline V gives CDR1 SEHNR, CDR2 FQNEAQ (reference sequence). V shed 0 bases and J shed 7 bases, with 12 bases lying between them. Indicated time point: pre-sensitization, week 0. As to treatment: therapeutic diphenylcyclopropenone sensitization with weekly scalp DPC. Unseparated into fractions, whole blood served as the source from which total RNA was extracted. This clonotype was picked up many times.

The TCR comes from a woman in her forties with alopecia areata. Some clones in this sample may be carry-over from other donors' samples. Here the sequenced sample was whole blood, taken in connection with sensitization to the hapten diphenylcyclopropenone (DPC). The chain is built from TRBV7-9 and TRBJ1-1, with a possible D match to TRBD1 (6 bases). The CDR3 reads CASSLAGGGREAFF. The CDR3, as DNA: TGTGCCAGCAGCTTAGCGGGAGGGGGACGTGAAGCTTTCTTT.